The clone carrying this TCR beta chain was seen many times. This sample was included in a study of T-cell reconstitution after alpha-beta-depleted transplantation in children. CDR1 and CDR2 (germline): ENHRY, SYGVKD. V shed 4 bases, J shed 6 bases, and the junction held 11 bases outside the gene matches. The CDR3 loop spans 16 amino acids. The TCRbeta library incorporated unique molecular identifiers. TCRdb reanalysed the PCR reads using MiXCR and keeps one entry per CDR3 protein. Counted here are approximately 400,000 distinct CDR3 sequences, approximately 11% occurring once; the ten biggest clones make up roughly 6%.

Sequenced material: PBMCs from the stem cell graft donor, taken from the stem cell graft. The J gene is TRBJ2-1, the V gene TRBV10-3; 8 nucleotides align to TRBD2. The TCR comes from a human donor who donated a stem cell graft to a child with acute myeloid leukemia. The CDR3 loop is CAISGSYGTRGNEQFF. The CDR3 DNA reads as TGTGCCATCAGTGGCTCCTATGGGACTAGGGGCAATGAGCAGTTCTTC.